This TCR beta chain emerged from a study of T cell repertoires in Merkel cell carcinoma (dated by TCRdb to between 2018 and 2021). Looking at the study overall: Patients with prior intralesional immunotherapy or systemic immune checkpoint blockade before the biopsy were excluded. MCPyV-specific clonotypes were initially defined through tetramer sorting, cloning and paired TCR sequencing of expanded tumor-infiltrating lymphocytes. A diagnosis of MCPyV-positive Merkel cell carcinoma and successful in vitro expansion of tumor-infiltrating lymphocytes were required for inclusion.

Every study subject tested positive for serum antibodies to T-antigen and had biopsy-confirmed Merkel cell carcinoma that was MCPyV-positive. Genomic DNA was extracted from a handful of adjacent 10-micron frozen tumor sections without any cell sorting or culture. About 5 x 5 x 5 mm of tumor biopsy tissue was frozen in optimal cutting temperature compound. In the frozen biopsy, scout sections stained with hematoxylin and eosin confirmed abundant Merkel cell carcinoma and infiltrating cells. The immunoSEQ assay was used for TRB CDR3 sequencing and data processing of tumor genomic DNA. In TCRdb, the immuneACCESS table is reduced to in-frame sequences with V and J assigned. These tables do not hold every clone; where another copy was compared, an unresolved V gene accounts for under half, and the others remain unexplained. Here the sample has around 14,000 clones; approximately 73% occur a single time. Together, the top ten hold 17% of the sample.

Worth noting for this clone: Its binding antigen is unknown. Base qualities are not at hand, and no much larger clone is one base apart.

General conclusions and limits of the study: Normal tissue biopsies were not studied.

The sample comprised tumor tissue. This receptor was identified in an adult with Merkel cell carcinoma.

The CDR3 protein is CASSWIVGGGGNTEAFF. The nucleotide sequence is TGCGCCAGCAGCTGGATTGTCGGGGGCGGAGGGAACACTGAAGCTTTCTTT. The sequence joins TRBV5-1 to TRBJ1-1; a weak D assignment points to TRBD1 (6 bases agree). V is shortened by 3 bases, J by 1 base, and the region joining them spans 19 bases. The germline V gene specifies SGHRS as CDR1 and YFSETQ as CDR2. Including the terminal cysteine and phenylalanine, the CDR3 comprises 17 residues. The only DNA kept is the CDR3, 51 bases in frame from the first base.